The 23 T cell receptor beta chains below all came from one sample that was sequenced in a study of shared clonotypes between healthy human individuals. The data were produced by immunoSEQ multiplex PCR, yet TCRdb's version contains in-frame clones alone and is incomplete. The sample records 2,500,000 or so clones, around nine tenths being singletons. The sequenced sample consisted of naive CD4+ T cells sorted from blood. Documented subset: CD45RA+ positively selected. Source of these receptors: a man aged 18 to 29 in good health.

The J gene is TRBJ1-3, the V gene TRBV7-9; D gene unclear. Germline CDR1 and CDR2: SEHNR and FQNEAQ (reference sequence). V was shortened by 2 bases and J by 0 bases, with 8 bases between the two germline ends. The CDR3 spans 15 residues. The CDR3 sequence is CASSLISYSGNTIYF. CDR3 DNA sequence: TGTGCCAGCAGCTTAATTAGTTACTCTGGAAACACCATATATTTT.

This chain joins TRBV6-5 and TRBJ2-2; D possibly corresponds to TRBD1 (5 bases). CDR3 length equals 15 residues. Germline V lookup: CDR1 MNHEY, CDR2 SVGAGI. V lost 6 bases and J lost 6, with 17 bases in between. This chain's CDR3 is CASSQNQGAAGELFF. CDR3 DNA sequence: TGTGCCAGCAGCCAAAATCAGGGTGCCGCCGGGGAGCTGTTTTTT.

This CDR3 reads CAISERQAGNTEAFF. The CDR3 DNA follows: TGTGCCATCAGTGAGCGACAGGCGGGGAACACTGAAGCTTTCTTT. The chain employs TRBV10-3 and TRBJ1-1; possible D gene TRBD1, 6 bases. The CDR3 loop spans 15 amino acids. Trimming took off 2 bases at V and 1 base at J, with 11 bases between the two ends. Germline CDR1 reads ENHRY; CDR2 reads SYGVKD.

The rearrangement links TRBV4-3 to TRBJ2-3; TRBD2 matches 8 bases. Germline-derived CDR1 and CDR2 are LGHNA and YSLEER. CDR3 length: 16 amino acids. Losses at the gene ends were 1 base for V and 3 bases for J; bases not matched to a gene: 6. CDR3 bases: TGCGCCAGCAGCCAAGGGACCAGCGGGAGAACAGATACGCAGTATTTT. It translates to CASSQGTSGRTDTQYF.

The rearrangement links TRBV5-3 to TRBJ1-4; 7 bases align to TRBD1. TRBV5-3 is designated an ORF whose function remains uncertain. The CDR3 contains 13 residues. The V segment lost 3 bases and the J segment 6 bases; nucleotides outside the gene matches: 2. The CDR3 reads CARSSTGDEKLFF. DNA of the CDR3: TGTGCCAGAAGCTCCACAGGGGATGAAAAACTGTTTTTT.

The rearrangement joins TRBV6-5 to TRBJ1-2; 8 bases map to TRBD1. This CDR3 has 15 amino acids. The J segment lost 3 bases and the V segment lost 2 bases, leaving 5 bases of the junction unmatched. CDR1 and CDR2 (germline): MNHEY, SVGAGI. Written as DNA, the CDR3 is TGTGCCAGCAGTTACGGACAGGGTGGAGACTATGGCTACACCTTC. Residues: CASSYGQGGDYGYTF.

As concerns this clone: Other DNA sequences in this sample translate to the same CDR3. This chain links TRBV2 with TRBJ1-3; D might be TRBD1 (5 bases). The V gene lost 5 bases and the J gene lost 0 bases, with 8 bases spanning the gap. Germline CDR1 and CDR2: SNHLY and FYNNEI. This CDR3 has 14 residues. In DNA, the CDR3 is TGTGCCAGCAGTCAGGGTTCCTCTGGAAACACCATATATTTT. Protein: CASSQGSSGNTIYF.

The J gene is TRBJ1-5, the V gene TRBV7-9, with TRBD1 matching over 9 bases. Unmatched junction bases numbered 0, after V lost 4 bases and J lost 2 bases. CDR1 is SEHNR, CDR2 FQNEAQ, per germline (reference sequence). CDR3 length: 14 residues. The CDR3 loop is CASSWTGGNQPQHF. DNA of the CDR3: TGTGCCAGCAGCTGGACAGGGGGCAATCAGCCCCAGCATTTT.

This clone was picked up one time. CDR3 sequence (DNA): TGTGCCAGCTCACCACCGACCGGGGGGCGGGAGGGCCCTCGATCCTACGAGCAGTACTTC. Translating gives CASSPPTGGREGPRSYEQYF. The J gene is TRBJ2-7, the V gene TRBV18, with TRBD2 matching over 9 bases. The V and J ends lost 0 bases and 1 base, in that order; junction bases with no gene match: 16. Germline CDR1 reads KGHSH; CDR2 reads LQKENI. There are 20 residues in the CDR3.

The rearrangement joins TRBV2 to TRBJ1-3; D call uncertain. Germline V lookup: CDR1 SNHLY, CDR2 FYNNEI. V gave up 6 bases and J gave up 0 bases, with 9 bases separating them. The CDR3 spans 14 residues. The CDR3 is CASRDGVSGNTIYF. The CDR3 nucleotides are TGTGCCAGCAGGGACGGTGTCTCTGGAAACACCATATATTTT.

This clone came up once. The CDR3 here is CASSLDLAVSSYNEQFF. CDR3 DNA: TGCGCCAGCAGCTTGGATCTAGCGGTTAGCTCCTACAATGAGCAGTTCTTC. The V and J genes are TRBV5-1 and TRBJ2-1; 7 nucleotides agree with TRBD2. Germline-derived CDR1 and CDR2 are SGHRS and YFSETQ. There are 17 residues in the CDR3. The J segment lost 0 bases and the V segment lost 0 bases, leaving 6 bases of the junction unmatched.

The V call is TRBV28, the J call TRBJ1-1; D is ambiguous. V lost 4 bases, J lost 3 bases, and 12 bases lay in between. Germline lookup yields CDR1 MDHEN and CDR2 SYDVKM. The CDR3 contains 14 residues. The CDR3 region is CASSSHTLDTEAFF. CDR3 coding DNA: TGTGCCAGCAGTTCCCACACGTTGGACACTGAAGCTTTCTTT.

The chain uses TRBV21-1 and TRBJ2-7; TRBD1, the D gene given by the table, was not confirmed from the DNA. TRBV21-1 is a recognized pseudogene. There are 17 residues in the CDR3. CDR3 in DNA: TGTGCCAGCAGCAAACAGGAGGCAGGGGACCTAGTCCACGAGCAGTACTTC. Encoded protein: CASSKQEAGDLVHEQYF.

The rearrangement links TRBV19 to TRBJ1-4; unclear D gene. Germline V CDR1 and CDR2: LNHDA, SQIVND (reference sequence). V lost 2 bases, J lost 7 bases, and 20 bases lay in between. The CDR3 sequence is 17 residues long. This CDR3 reads CASSITSRGYAGEKLFF. CDR3 sequence (DNA): TGTGCCAGTAGTATAACTTCTCGAGGGTACGCAGGTGAAAAACTGTTTTTT.

This chain links TRBV2 with TRBJ2-1; 10 positions agree with TRBD2. Germline lookup yields CDR1 SNHLY and CDR2 FYNNEI. J was trimmed by 8 bases and V by 6 bases; bases with no gene match: 7. This CDR3 is built from 14 residues. The DNA of the CDR3 is TGTGCCAGCAGGAGCGGGGGGGCCTTTGATGAGCAGTTCTTC. Translation: CASRSGGAFDEQFF.

The chain links TRBV2 to TRBJ2-3; a weak D match, TRBD2 (6 bases). The germline gives CDR1 SNHLY, CDR2 FYNNEI. Trimming removed 2 bases from V and 14 bases from J, with 17 bases in between. The CDR3 sequence is 13 residues long. The CDR3 nucleotides are TGTGCCAGCAGTGAAACGCGGGGCTATGATCCGTATTTT. Protein: CASSETRGYDPYF.

The chain is built from TRBV2 and TRBJ2-2, with D unresolved. This CDR3 has 10 amino acids. From germline, CDR1 is SNHLY and CDR2 FYNNEI. V was shortened by 8 bases and J by 6 bases, with 4 bases between the two germline ends. The DNA of the CDR3 is TGTGCCAGCCGTTCCGGGGAGCTGTTTTTT. Translated: CASRSGELFF.

On this clone: The sample holds other DNA sequences that translate to the same CDR3. The rearrangement links TRBV7-2 to TRBJ2-1; 12 positions match TRBD2. This CDR3 has 14 residues. V was pared by 4 bases and J by 9 bases, with 4 bases of the junction left unmatched. CDR1 is SGHTA and CDR2 is FQGNSA in the germline V gene. The CDR3 loop reads CASSSSGRAGEQFF. CDR3 coding DNA: TGTGCCAGCAGCTCTAGCGGGAGGGCCGGTGAGCAGTTCTTC.

The genes are TRBV5-4 and TRBJ2-6; 7 nucleotides align to TRBD1. This CDR3 has 16 amino acids. In germline, CDR1 is SGHNT, CDR2 YYREEE (reference sequence). After removal of 6 bases from V and 0 bases from J, the junction contained 6 bases not matched to a gene. The CDR3 nucleotides are TGTGCCAGCACTAGACAGGGTAACTCTGGGGCCAACGTCCTGACTTTC. This translates into CASTRQGNSGANVLTF.

V is TRBV10-3 and J is TRBJ2-3, with a possible D match to TRBD1 (5 bases). This CDR3 spans 14 amino acids. V lost 5 bases and J lost 0, with 9 bases in between. The germline V gene has CDR1 ENHRY and CDR2 SYGVKD. Written as DNA, the CDR3 is TGTGCCATCAGTAGACAGACTAGCACAGATACGCAGTATTTT. This gives the protein CAISRQTSTDTQYF.

The genes are TRBV5-1 and TRBJ2-5; 10 bases fit TRBD1. The CDR3 length is 15 residues. With 4 bases clipped from V and 5 bases from J, the junction kept 8 bases outside the gene matches. The germline V gene has CDR1 SGHRS and CDR2 YFSETQ. This CDR3 is CASSPRQGAGETQYF. DNA for the CDR3: TGCGCCAGCAGCCCGCGACAGGGGGCCGGGGAGACCCAGTACTTC. Supplemented by reference TRBV5-1 and TRBJ2-5, the full variable domain reads KAGVTQTPRYLIKTRGQQVTLSCSPISGHRSVSWYQQTPGQGLQFLFEYFSETQRNKGNFPGRFSGRQFSNSRSEMNVSTLELGDSALYLCASSPRQGAGETQYFGPGTRLLVL.

V and J are TRBV27 and TRBJ2-7; 9 nucleotides line up with TRBD1. The CDR3 runs 15 residues. Trimming cost V 1 base and J 0 bases; bases outside gene matches: 1. Per the germline V gene, CDR1 is MNHEY and CDR2 is SMNVEV (reference sequence). CDR3 protein: CASSLWDRASYEQYF. The CDR3 DNA follows: TGTGCCAGCAGTTTATGGGACAGGGCCTCCTACGAGCAGTACTTC.

This clone appeared a single time. V usage is TRBV28 and J usage is TRBJ1-2; weak D call: TRBD1 (6 bases). This CDR3 has 14 amino acids. Germline loops: CDR1 MDHEN, CDR2 SYDVKM. V lost 3 bases, J lost 0 bases, and 8 bases lay in between. CDR3 sequence: CASSFRTANYGYTF. CDR3 sequence (DNA): TGTGCCAGCAGTTTCAGGACAGCTAACTATGGCTACACCTTC.